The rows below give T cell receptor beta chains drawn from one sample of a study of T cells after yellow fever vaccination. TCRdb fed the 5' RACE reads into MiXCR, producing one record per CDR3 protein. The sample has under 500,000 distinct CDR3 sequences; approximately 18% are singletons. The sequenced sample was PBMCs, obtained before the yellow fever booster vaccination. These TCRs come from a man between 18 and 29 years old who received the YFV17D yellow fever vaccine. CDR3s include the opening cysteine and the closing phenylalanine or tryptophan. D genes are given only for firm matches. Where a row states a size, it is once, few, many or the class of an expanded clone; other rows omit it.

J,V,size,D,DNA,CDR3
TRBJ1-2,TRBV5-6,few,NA,TGTGCCAGCAGCATAGGGTCGTACTATGGCTACACCTTC,CASSIGSYYGYTF
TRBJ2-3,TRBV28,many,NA,TGTGCCAGCAGTTGGGAGTATACGCAGTATTTT,CASSWEYTQYF
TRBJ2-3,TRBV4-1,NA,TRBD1,TGCGCCAGCAGACGGGGACAGGCGAGGGAAGATACGCAGTATTTT,CASRRGQAREDTQYF
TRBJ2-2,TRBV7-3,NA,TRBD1,TGTGCCAGCAGCTCACGGACAGGGATGAACACCGGGGAGCTGTTTTTT,CASSSRTGMNTGELFF
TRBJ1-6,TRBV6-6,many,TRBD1,TGTGCCAGCAGTAGGGACAGGAATTCACCCCTCCACTTT,CASSRDRNSPLHF
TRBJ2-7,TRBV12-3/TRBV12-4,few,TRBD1,TGTGCCAGCAGTTCCCGGACAGGGGGCCACGAGCAGTACTTC,CASSSRTGGHEQYF
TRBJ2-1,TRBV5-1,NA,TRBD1,TGCGCCAGCAGCCCCGGGACAGGGCTCCAAAGCTCCTACAATGAGCAGTTCTTC,CASSPGTGLQSSYNEQFF
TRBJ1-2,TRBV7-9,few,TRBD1,TGTGCCAGCAGCTGGGACAGACGATTTGTAGGTGGCTACACCTTC,CASSWDRRFVGGYTF
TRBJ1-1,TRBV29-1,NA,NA,TGCAGCGTTATAGGACAGAACACTGAAGCTTTCTTT,CSVIGQNTEAFF
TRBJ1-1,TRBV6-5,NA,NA,TGTGCCAGCAGTTACAGGAAAGGGGCCTTTGAAGCTTTCTTT,CASSYRKGAFEAFF
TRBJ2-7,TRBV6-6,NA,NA,TGTGCCAGCAGTCTTGGACGGTCCGAGCAGTACTTC,CASSLGRSEQYF
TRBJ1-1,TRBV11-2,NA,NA,TGTGCCAGCAGCCACGCAGGGAACCTGAACACTGAAGCTTTCTTT,CASSHAGNLNTEAFF
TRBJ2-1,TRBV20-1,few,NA,TGCAGTGTGTCCGGGGCAACCTACAATGAGCAGTTCTTC,CSVSGATYNEQFF
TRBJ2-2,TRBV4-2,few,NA,TGTGCCAGCAGCCTAGCGATGAGGGGGAGTGGGACCGGGGAGCTGTTTTTT,CASSLAMRGSGTGELFF
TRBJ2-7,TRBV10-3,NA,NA,TGTGCCATCAGCCCACAGAGACCCTACGAGCAGTACTTC,CAISPQRPYEQYF
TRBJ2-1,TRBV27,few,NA,TGTGCCAGCAGTTATGGGAGCGTTGAGCAGTTCTTC,CASSYGSVEQFF
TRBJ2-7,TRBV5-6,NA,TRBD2,TGTGCCAGCAGCTTGGGGGGAGGGATGGGCCTCGAGCAGTACTTC,CASSLGGGMGLEQYF
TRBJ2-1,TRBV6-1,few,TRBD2,TGTGCCAGCAGTGGTACTGCGGAGTTTAGCGGGGGGGCTAGGAATGAGCAGTTCTTC,CASSGTAEFSGGARNEQFF
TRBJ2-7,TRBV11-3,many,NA,TGTGCCAGCAGCCCCTACGGAGGCGCGTTATACTTC,CASSPYGGALYF
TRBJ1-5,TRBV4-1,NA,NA,TGCGCCAGCAGCCCCATTGGGCCCGGGCAGCCCCAGCATTTT,CASSPIGPGQPQHF
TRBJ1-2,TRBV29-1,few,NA,TGCAGCGTTGAACCCGGGTCCTCAGGCGGCTACACCTTC,CSVEPGSSGGYTF
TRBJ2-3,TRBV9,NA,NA,TGTGCCAGCAGCGAGATTGGTTCTAGCACAGATACGCAGTATTTT,CASSEIGSSTDTQYF
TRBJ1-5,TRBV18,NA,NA,TGTGCCAGCTCAGACGGGCTCAATCAGCCCCAGCATTTT,CASSDGLNQPQHF
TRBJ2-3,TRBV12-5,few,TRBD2,TGTGCTAGTGGGACCGGGACTAGCGGGGGTCTTTTTATGGATACGCAGTATTTT,CASGTGTSGGLFMDTQYF
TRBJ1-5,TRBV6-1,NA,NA,TGTGCCAGCAGTGAATTGGGGACTGTCGGCAATCAGCCCCAGCATTTT,CASSELGTVGNQPQHF
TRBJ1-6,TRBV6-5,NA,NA,TGTGCCAGCACCCATAAATCCCCGTATAATTCACCCCTCCACTTT,CASTHKSPYNSPLHF
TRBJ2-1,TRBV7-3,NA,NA,TGTGCCAGCAGCTTAACCACTACCCCAGGGACTGGGGAGTACAATGAGCAGTTCTTC,CASSLTTTPGTGEYNEQFF
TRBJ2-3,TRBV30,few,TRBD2,TGTGCCTGGAGCACCGGTAGCGGGGGGGCCACAGATACGCAGTATTTT,CAWSTGSGGATDTQYF
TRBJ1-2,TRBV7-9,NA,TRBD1,TGTGCCAGCCGGCAGGGGGGTAACGGCTACACCTTC,CASRQGGNGYTF
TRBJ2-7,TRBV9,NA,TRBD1,TGTGCCAGCAGCGCCGGGACAGGGGGCTACGAGCAGTACTTC,CASSAGTGGYEQYF
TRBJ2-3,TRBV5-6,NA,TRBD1,TGTGCCAGCAGCAGGCGGCGGACAGGGGGCATTGTCGATACGCAGTATTTT,CASSRRRTGGIVDTQYF
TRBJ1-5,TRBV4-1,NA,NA,TGCGCCAGCAGCACATTTGCGGGCAATCAGCCCCAGCATTTT,CASSTFAGNQPQHF
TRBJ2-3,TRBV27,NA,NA,TGTGCCAGCCTGACGAGGATGAGGGGGGGGTCAGGAGATACGCAGTATTTT,CASLTRMRGGSGDTQYF
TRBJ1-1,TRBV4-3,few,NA,TGCGCCAGCAGCCAAGATGGATCGGGGAAGAACACTGAAGCTTTCTTT,CASSQDGSGKNTEAFF
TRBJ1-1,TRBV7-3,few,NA,TGTGCCAGCAGCTCCGAGGGGTACACTGAAGCTTTCTTT,CASSSEGYTEAFF
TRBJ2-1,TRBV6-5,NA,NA,TGTGCCAGCAGTCCCTTACTAGCAGGGGAGCAGTTCTTC,CASSPLLAGEQFF
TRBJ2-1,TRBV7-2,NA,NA,TGTGCCAGCAGCTTCAGGGGACTCACGAATGAGCAGTTCTTC,CASSFRGLTNEQFF
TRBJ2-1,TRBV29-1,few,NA,TGCAGCGTCCTCAGGGACGGAAGCTCCTACAATGAGCAGTTCTTC,CSVLRDGSSYNEQFF
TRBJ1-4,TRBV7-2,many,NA,TGTGCCAGCAGCTTAGGGGGGAACGTGGGTGAAAAACTGTTTTTT,CASSLGGNVGEKLFF
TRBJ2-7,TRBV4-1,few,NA,TGCGCCAGCAGCCAACTTTCTGGACGGTCCTACGAGCAGTACTTC,CASSQLSGRSYEQYF
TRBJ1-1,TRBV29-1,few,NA,TGCAGCGAAAGGGACCCAGGGAGTAGAGCTTTCTTT,CSERDPGSRAFF
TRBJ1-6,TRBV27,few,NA,TGTGCCAGCAGTTTAGTCGGCCATTCACCCCTCCACTTT,CASSLVGHSPLHF
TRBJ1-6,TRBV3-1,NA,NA,TGTGCCAGCAGCCAAGAGATGGGGTCATCACCCCTCCACTTT,CASSQEMGSSPLHF
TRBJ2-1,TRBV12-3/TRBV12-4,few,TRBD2,TGTGCCAGCAGTTTAGCCAGCGGGGGGGCCGGGTGGTCCTACAATGAGCAGTTCTTC,CASSLASGGAGWSYNEQFF
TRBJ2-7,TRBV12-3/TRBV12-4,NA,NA,TGTGCCAGCAGCAGTACTAGTCACGAGCAGTACTTC,CASSSTSHEQYF
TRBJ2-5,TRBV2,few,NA,TGTGCCAGCAGTGAAGGACCGGGCCAAGAGACCCAGTACTTC,CASSEGPGQETQYF
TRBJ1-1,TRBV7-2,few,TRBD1,TGTGCCAGCAGTTTTACTACAGGGACAGTCCGGAACACTGAAGCTTTCTTT,CASSFTTGTVRNTEAFF
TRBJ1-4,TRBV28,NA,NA,TGTGCCAGCAGTTTAGCCGGGGCGAGAGGGAGAGCGGATGAAAAACTGTTTTTT,CASSLAGARGRADEKLFF
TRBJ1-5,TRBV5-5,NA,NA,TGTGCCAGCAGCTTGTCCGGGGCTCCAAGTTGGCCCCAGCATTTT,CASSLSGAPSWPQHF
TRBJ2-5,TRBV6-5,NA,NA,TGTGCCAGTCAGACAGAAGAGACCCAGTACTTC,CASQTEETQYF
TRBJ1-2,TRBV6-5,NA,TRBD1,TGTGCCAGCAGTTACTCGGGACAGGAGATCTACAGCTTC,CASSYSGQEIYSF
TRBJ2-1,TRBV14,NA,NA,TGTGCCAGCAGCCAAGGGTACCCTTACAATGAGCAGTTCTTC,CASSQGYPYNEQFF
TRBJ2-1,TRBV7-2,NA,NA,TGTGCCAGCAGCGCCCGGGACATGTACAATGAGCAGTTCTTC,CASSARDMYNEQFF